These 2 T cell receptor beta chains were all obtained from the same sample, sequenced in a study of blood T cell repertoires in COVID-19. The table came from immunoSEQ multiplex PCR; TCRdb's copy has only in-frame clones and leaves some out. The repertoire consists of 150,000 to 200,000 clones, with around four fifths occurring once and the leading ten covering around 2.7%. Sequenced sample: peripheral blood. The receptors derive from a man between 65 and 85 years old with acute or convalescent COVID-19.

The chain joins TRBV9 to TRBJ2-7; 11 nucleotides match TRBD2. The CDR3 runs 15 residues. J was trimmed by 4 bases and V by 0 bases; bases with no gene match: 3. Germline V lookup: CDR1 SGDLS, CDR2 YYNGEE. This chain's CDR3 is CASSVATSGSYEQYF. CDR3 sequence (DNA): TGTGCCAGCAGCGTAGCTACTAGCGGGAGTTACGAGCAGTACTTC.

This clone has more than one count but fewer than ten. This chain connects TRBV30 to TRBJ1-1, with D possibly TRBD1 on 5 matching bases. Germline CDR1 and CDR2: GTSNPN and SVGIG (reference sequence). This CDR3 has 13 residues. Trimming removed 3 bases from V and 2 bases from J, with 10 bases in between. CDR3 protein: CAWSRQSNTEAFF. The CDR3, as DNA: TGTGCCTGGAGCCGACAGTCTAACACTGAAGCTTTCTTT.